The 18 T cell receptor beta chains reported below all come from one sample, sequenced in a study of T cell responses to AZD1222 COVID-19 vaccine. Assay used: immunoSEQ multiplex PCR; TCRdb lists only in-frame clones, some missing. Of 85,000 to 120,000 clones in the sample, roughly 83% were seen once. Here the sequenced sample was peripheral blood, taken on day 0 of AZD1222 vaccination. All receptors derive from an adult in good health.

The rearrangement uses TRBV5-1 and TRBJ2-1, with D unclear. Germline assignment: CDR1 SGHRS and CDR2 YFSETQ. This CDR3 is 11 amino acids long. With 6 bases removed from V and 7 bases from J, the gap between germline ends came to 8 bases. The CDR3 bases are TGCGCCAGCATGGGTACTAATGAGCAGTTCTTC. Its translation is CASMGTNEQFF.

In the case of this clone: The junction does not match germline at one end; this may be a read error. The rearrangement uses TRBV28 and TRBJ1-2; 11 bases align to TRBD1. Germline loops: CDR1 MDHEN, CDR2 SYDVKM. The length of the CDR3 is 14 residues. CDR3 sequence reads: CASTLSPDRGPQLF. As DNA, the CDR3 is TGTGCCAGCACCCTATCCCCGGACAGGGGGCCCCAACTCTTC.

The chain employs TRBV5-6 and TRBJ2-1, with D uncertain. V lost 3 bases, J lost 4 bases, and 14 bases lay in between. The length of the CDR3 is 15 residues. Germline V gives CDR1 SGHDT, CDR2 YYEEEE. CDR3 protein: CASSYSARIYNEQFF. The CDR3 region has the DNA TGTGCCAGCAGCTACTCCGCGCGGATTTACAATGAGCAGTTCTTC.

V is TRBV4-1 and J is TRBJ1-2, with 9 bases aligning to TRBD1. The CDR3 spans 16 residues. Losses at the gene ends were 2 bases for V and 2 bases for J; bases not matched to a gene: 6. Germline CDR1 MGHRA, CDR2 YSYEKL. The CDR3 nucleotides read TGCGCCAGCAGCCAAACACCGGGACAGGGCAACTATGGCTACACCTTC. This sequence encodes CASSQTPGQGNYGYTF.

The chain has TRBV7-2 and TRBJ2-5, with D possibly being TRBD1 (6 bases). The CDR3 runs 15 residues. The germline V and J ends were trimmed by 1 base and 2 bases, with 11 bases remaining between them. Germline V gene data show CDR1 as SGHTA and CDR2 as FQGNSA. CDR3 loop: CASSLVQGRQETQYF. CDR3 DNA sequence: TGTGCCAGCAGCTTAGTACAGGGCAGACAAGAGACCCAGTACTTC. Full variable domain (remainder filled in from reference TRBV7-2 and TRBJ2-5): GAGVSQSPSNKVTEKGKDVELRCDPISGHTALYWYRQSLGQGLEFLIYFQGNSAPDKSGLPSDRFSAERTGGSVSTLTIQRTQQEDSAVYLCASSLVQGRQETQYFGPGTRLLVL.

This clone was observed a handful of times. This chain joins TRBV25-1 and TRBJ1-6, with a tentative D call TRBD1 (6 bases). V was cut by 8 bases and J by 6 bases, with 14 bases left in between. CDR1 and CDR2 (germline): MGHDK, SYGVNS. There are 14 residues in the CDR3. CDR3 coding DNA: TGTGCCAGCCAGCAAGACAGGATTAATTCACCCCTCCACTTT. This sequence encodes CASQQDRINSPLHF.

The chain uses TRBV3-1 (or the pseudogene TRBV3-2) and TRBJ2-1, with 9 bases aligning to TRBD2. The CDR3 spans 18 residues. V dropped 1 base and J dropped 3; count of bases not matched to a gene: 10. Germline V lookup: CDR1 LGHDT, CDR2 YNNKEL (reference sequence). The CDR3 protein is CASSQASVAGENYNEQFF. For the CDR3, the DNA is TGTGCCAGCAGCCAAGCCTCTGTAGCGGGGGAAAACTACAATGAGCAGTTCTTC.

The chain is built from TRBV19 and TRBJ2-5; D uncertain. Trimming removed 6 bases from V and 1 base from J, with 9 bases in between. Germline-derived CDR1 and CDR2 are LNHDA and SQIVND (reference sequence). This CDR3 is 13 amino acids long. The CDR3 DNA follows: TGTGCCAGTAGCAACGGCCGCCAAGAGACCCAGTACTTC. Residues: CASSNGRQETQYF.

The chain combines TRBV3-1 (or the pseudogene TRBV3-2) with TRBJ2-4; tentative D call: TRBD2 (7 bases). The CDR3 is made up of 14 amino acids. Germline V lookup: CDR1 LGHDT, CDR2 YNNKEL (reference sequence). Between the trimmed V and J ends, which lost 2 bases and 5 bases, there was a span of 10 bases. CDR3 sequence reads: CASSQRGAENIQYF. CDR3 bases: TGTGCCAGCAGCCAACGGGGGGCTGAAAACATTCAGTACTTC.

J is TRBJ2-5 and V is TRBV5-4; TRBD1 matches 8 bases. CDR1 is SGHNT, CDR2 YYREEE, per germline (reference sequence). The CDR3 is made up of 15 amino acids. J gave up 6 bases and V 4 bases, and 11 bases lay outside the gene matches. CDR3 DNA sequence: TGTGCCAGCAGCCTCCCGGGACAGGCCGGAAAGACCCAGTACTTC. Translating it yields CASSLPGQAGKTQYF.

V usage is TRBV29-1 and J usage is TRBJ2-1, with D perhaps assigned TRBD1 or TRBD2 (5 bases each). V gave up 6 bases and J gave up 5 bases, with 8 bases separating them. CDR3 length: 11 residues. CDR1 is SQVTM and CDR2 is ANQGSEA in the germline V gene. CDR3 in DNA: TGCAGCGTGGGACGGAACAATGAGCAGTTCTTC. It encodes CSVGRNNEQFF.

This rearrangement joins TRBV10-3 to TRBJ2-7; a weak D match, TRBD2 (6 bases). The ends were cut back, 8 bases at V and 3 bases at J, with 17 bases in the middle. The CDR3 has 14 amino acids. CDR1 and CDR2 from the germline V gene are ENHRY and SYGVKD. CDR3 sequence reads: CAIGAAGILYEQYF. CDR3 nucleotides: TGTGCCATCGGGGCTGCGGGGATCCTCTACGAGCAGTACTTC.

This clone occurred a few times. This chain links TRBV10-3 with TRBJ1-5; D gene uncertain. Trimming removed 4 bases from V and 1 base from J, with 5 bases in between. The CDR3 runs 13 residues. CDR1 is ENHRY and CDR2 is SYGVKD in the germline V gene. CDR3: CAISVDSNQPQHF. CDR3 nucleotide sequence: TGTGCCATCAGTGTGGACAGCAATCAGCCCCAGCATTTT.

The gene calls are TRBV7-9 and TRBJ2-7; maybe TRBD2 (6 bases). There are 12 residues in the CDR3. The germline V gene has CDR1 SEHNR and CDR2 FQNEAQ (reference sequence). V lost 5 bases and J 12 bases, leaving 17 bases between the germline ends. The CDR3 DNA follows: TGTGCCAGCAGCCCAGGGACTGGCTGGCTGTACTTC. This gives the protein CASSPGTGWLYF.

The chain uses TRBV9 and TRBJ1-6; perhaps TRBD1 as D (6 bases). V was clipped by 1 base and J by 6 bases, with 20 bases between them. The length of the CDR3 is 18 residues. Germline CDR1 reads SGDLS; CDR2 reads YYNGEE. The CDR3 coding sequence is TGTGCCAGCAGCGTATTGGACCGGGGGCCGGGTGTTAATTCACCCCTCCACTTT. As protein: CASSVLDRGPGVNSPLHF.

The gene calls are TRBV7-2 and TRBJ1-1, with D unresolved. This CDR3 comprises 13 residues. Deletions cut 3 bases from V and 3 bases from J, with 8 bases between. The germline gives CDR1 SGHTA, CDR2 FQGNSA. The DNA for the CDR3 is TGTGCCAGCAGCTTTTCCGTGGACACTGAAGCTTTCTTT. Translation: CASSFSVDTEAFF.

This clone was counted a single time. V gene TRBV24-1 combines with J gene TRBJ2-5, with D tentatively TRBD1 (5 bases). CDR3 length: 14 amino acids. In germline, CDR1 is KGHDR, CDR2 SFDVKD. Trimming removed 4 bases at V and 7 bases at J, with 15 bases between. The CDR3 DNA is TGTGCCACCAGTGAAGCAGGGTTCACGGGGACCCAGTACTTC. Its translation is CATSEAGFTGTQYF.

The rearrangement joins TRBV27 to TRBJ1-1; D ambiguous. The CDR3 length is 15 residues. Germline V gene sequence: CDR1 MNHEY, CDR2 SMNVEV (reference sequence). Trimming removed 3 bases from V and 5 bases from J, with 16 bases in between. This CDR3 reads CASSFLLAGGTEAFF. The CDR3, as DNA: TGTGCCAGCAGTTTTCTCTTAGCGGGAGGGACTGAAGCTTTCTTT.